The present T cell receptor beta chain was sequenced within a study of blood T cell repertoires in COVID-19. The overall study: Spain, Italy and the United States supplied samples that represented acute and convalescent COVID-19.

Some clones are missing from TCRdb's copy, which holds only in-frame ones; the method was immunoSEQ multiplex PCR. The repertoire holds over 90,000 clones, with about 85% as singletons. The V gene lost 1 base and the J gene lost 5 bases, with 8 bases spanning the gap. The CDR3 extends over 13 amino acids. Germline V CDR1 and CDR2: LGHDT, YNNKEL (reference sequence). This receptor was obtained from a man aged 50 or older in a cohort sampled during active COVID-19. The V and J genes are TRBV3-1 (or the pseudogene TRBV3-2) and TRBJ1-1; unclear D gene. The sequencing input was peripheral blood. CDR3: CASSQGTRTEAFF. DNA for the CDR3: TGTGCCAGCAGCCAAGGTACTCGGACTGAAGCTTTCTTT.